Below are 11 T cell receptor beta chains sequenced from a single sample in a study of cytomegalovirus exposure and HLA in healthy donors. The PCR made use of 60 Vbeta and 13 Jbeta primers. Here immunoSEQ multiplex PCR was the method, and the copy in TCRdb shows in-frame clones only, minus some. The table gives around 140,000 clones; the top ten clones make up more than 0.8% of it. Sequenced input: PBMCs. These receptors originate from a male donor in good health and CMV-seronegative.

The chain has TRBV5-1 and TRBJ2-1, with TRBD2 identical over 7 bases. Unmatched junction bases numbered 4, after V lost 0 bases and J lost 10 bases. CDR1 SGHRS and CDR2 YFSETQ come from the germline V gene. The CDR3 runs 13 residues. The CDR3 is CASSLAGGREQFF. In nucleotides, the CDR3 is TGCGCCAGCAGCTTGGCGGGGGGTCGGGAGCAGTTCTTC.

The rearrangement links TRBV4-2 to TRBJ2-7; 10 positions agree with TRBD2. Germline V gene lookup returns CDR1 LGHNA and CDR2 YNFKEQ. J gave up 1 base and V 5 bases, and 11 bases lay outside the gene matches. This CDR3 is 17 amino acids long. CDR3 coding DNA: TGTGCCAGCAGCGCCCTCCTCGGTAGCGGGGGGTCCTACGAGCAGTACTTC. It encodes CASSALLGSGGSYEQYF.

This chain connects TRBV6-1 to TRBJ1-1; perhaps TRBD1 as D (5 bases). The CDR3 loop spans 16 amino acids. V lost 4 bases and J lost 1, with 16 bases in between. CDR1 and CDR2 (germline): MNHNS, SASEGT. The CDR3, as DNA: TGTGCCAGCAGTGTCGTGGAGGGGTTAGGGAACACTGAAGCTTTCTTT. Translating it yields CASSVVEGLGNTEAFF.

The V and J genes are TRBV7-6 and TRBJ2-2, with 9 bases identical to TRBD2. This CDR3 has 16 residues. Germline-derived CDR1 and CDR2 are SGHVS and FNYEAQ. The V and J ends lost 2 bases and 4 bases, in that order; junction bases with no gene match: 5. The CDR3 is CASSLNSGSGTGELFF. The CDR3 coding sequence is TGTGCCAGCAGCTTAAATAGCGGGAGTGGCACCGGGGAGCTGTTTTTT.

The chain links TRBV13 to TRBJ2-5; 9 bases agree with TRBD2. The germline gives CDR1 PRHDT, CDR2 FYEKMQ (reference sequence). Trimming cost V 1 base and J 4 bases; bases outside gene matches: 16. The CDR3 extends over 19 amino acids. The CDR3 spells CASSLEGPTREGPLETQYF. DNA for the CDR3: TGTGCCAGCAGCTTAGAAGGTCCTACGCGGGAGGGCCCGCTAGAGACCCAGTACTTC. The full variable domain, completed using reference TRBV13 and TRBJ2-5, is AAGVIQSPRHLIKEKRETATLKCYPIPRHDTVYWYQQGPGQDPQFLISFYEKMQSDKGSIPDRFSAQQFSDYHSELNMSSLELGDSALYFCASSLEGPTREGPLETQYFGPGTRLLVL.

This sequence joins TRBV7-9 and TRBJ1-1; the D gene is possibly TRBD1 (6 bases). The CDR3 consists of 14 residues. CDR1 and CDR2 (germline): SEHNR, FQNEAQ (reference sequence). Deletions cut 3 bases from V and 4 bases from J, with 12 bases between. The DNA for the CDR3 is TGTGCCAGCAGCTTTTCCAGGGGTGGCACTGAAGCTTTCTTT. Its protein is CASSFSRGGTEAFF.

This chain uses TRBV5-4 with TRBJ2-5; 8 bases are shared with TRBD1. CDR1 is SGHNT, CDR2 YYREEE, per germline (reference sequence). The V and J ends lost 4 bases and 1 base, in that order; junction bases with no gene match: 6. The CDR3 extends over 15 amino acids. The CDR3 sequence: CASSAGQAGQETQYF. CDR3 nucleotides: TGTGCCAGCAGCGCGGGACAGGCGGGCCAAGAGACCCAGTACTTC.

This chain uses TRBV5-1 with TRBJ1-1; TRBD1 is a possible D gene (6 bases). V shed 4 bases and J shed 7 bases, with 11 bases lying between them. This CDR3 has 12 amino acids. Germline-derived CDR1 and CDR2 are SGHRS and YFSETQ. CDR3 residues: CASSPTQGEAFF. The CDR3 DNA sequence: TGCGCCAGCAGCCCAACACAGGGTGAAGCTTTCTTT.

This chain joins TRBV5-1 and TRBJ2-3; 7 bases map to TRBD1. V was clipped by 7 bases and J by 2 bases; unmatched bases: 10. The CDR3 loop spans 15 amino acids. CDR1 and CDR2 (germline): SGHRS, YFSETQ. In nucleotides, the CDR3 is TGCGCCAGCTTTCTGGGGACAGTTGACACAGATACGCAGTATTTT. It encodes CASFLGTVDTDTQYF.

J is TRBJ2-6 and V is TRBV30; no clear D gene. Germline V gene lookup returns CDR1 GTSNPN and CDR2 SVGIG (reference sequence). The CDR3 totals 12 residues. Trimming took 7 bases from V and 1 from J, leaving 5 bases between them. CDR3 bases: TGTGCCTCCTCGTCTGGGGCCAACGTCCTGACTTTC. Protein: CASSSGANVLTF.

As to this clone: Other DNA variants within this sample encode the same CDR3. The CDR3: CACKRDRFGETQYF. Here the CDR3 DNA reads TGTGCCTGCAAAAGGGACAGGTTTGGGGAGACCCAGTACTTC. This sequence joins TRBV30 and TRBJ2-5; 8 nucleotides match TRBD1. The V segment lost 6 bases and the J segment 5 bases; nucleotides outside the gene matches: 11. CDR3 length equals 14 residues. Germline V gene sequence: CDR1 GTSNPN, CDR2 SVGIG (reference sequence).